This T cell receptor (beta chain) came from a study of blood T cell repertoires in COVID-19. Study summary: Sample material is recorded as cDNA or gDNA derived from T cells, B-cell-depleted T cells, or PBMCs.

TCRdb's copy holds only in-frame clones and misses some; the assay was immunoSEQ multiplex PCR. This table holds under 200,000 clones, about 90% found once. V was pared by 5 bases and J by 5 bases, with 10 bases of the junction left unmatched. Germline V gene lookup returns CDR1 SGHTA and CDR2 FQGTGA. This CDR3 has 15 amino acids. Individuals drawn from under 30 US areas were about 18 to 95 years old. Input material: PBMCs or T cells enriched from blood (not recorded which). The clonotype originates from a young woman who had recovered from COVID-19. V usage is TRBV7-3 and J usage is TRBJ1-1, with 8 positions matching TRBD1. For the CDR3, the DNA is TGTGCCAGCAGCGGACAGGGAGTAGGATTTACTGAAGCTTTCTTT. Translating gives CASSGQGVGFTEAFF.